Below are 30 T cell receptor beta chains sequenced from a single sample in a study of follicular helper T cells after annual influenza vaccination. TCRdb's table, derived via immunoSEQ multiplex PCR, lists solely in-frame clones and lacks some. The table has roughly 8,300 clones, around four fifths seen once. The time point: 2014-2015 season, pre-vaccination. This specimen was CXCR5+ CD38- circulating T follicular helper cells from blood, taken on the day of influenza vaccination. Noted subset: circulating Tfh, non-naive CD4+CXCR5+PD-1+ (ICOS+CD38+ or ICOS-CD38-). These receptors came from an adult who received the influenza vaccine.

The chain links TRBV6-9 to TRBJ1-6; 8 bases are a match to TRBD1. CDR1 MNHGY and CDR2 SVAAGI come from the germline V gene. Trimming cost V 6 bases and J 10 bases; bases outside gene matches: 14. This CDR3 region has 16 residues. In nucleotides, the CDR3 is TGTGCCAGCAGCCTTAGGGGAGGACAGGGCGGATCACCCCTCCACTTT. This sequence encodes CASSLRGGQGGSPLHF.

As for this clone: An end of the junction differs from the germline gene, which may be a read error. The sample carries other DNA sequences with the same CDR3. The chain has TRBV4-1 and TRBJ2-1; the D gene is possibly TRBD2 (6 bases). The germline V gene encodes CDR1 MGHRA and CDR2 YSYEKL. The CDR3 sequence is 16 residues long. CDR3 DNA sequence: TGCGCCAGCAGTCAAGATACGGGAGTCCTCGTCAATGAGCAGTTCTTC. Protein: CASSQDTGVLVNEQFF.

This chain links TRBV6-6 with TRBJ2-1, with TRBD2 matching over 7 bases. This CDR3 region has 15 residues. CDR1 is MNHNY, CDR2 SVGAGI, per germline (reference sequence). Trimming cost V 8 bases and J 0 bases; bases outside gene matches: 7. The CDR3 DNA reads as TGTGCCAGCTTACCGGGGGGAAGCTCCTACAATGAGCAGTTCTTC. It yields the protein CASLPGGSSYNEQFF.

This clone was observed once. The rearrangement joins TRBV28 to TRBJ1-5; D perhaps matches TRBD1 (5 bases). Per the germline V gene, CDR1 is MDHEN and CDR2 is SYDVKM. Trimming removed 3 bases at V and 1 base at J, with 10 bases between. This CDR3 contains 15 residues. The CDR3 DNA sequence: TGTGCCAGCAGTTTGGGGGGGAACAGCAATCAGCCCCAGCATTTT. It is translated as CASSLGGNSNQPQHF.

CDR3 residues: CASSLDAGGKGKTQYF. DNA for the CDR3: TGTGCCAGCAGCTTAGATGCGGGGGGCAAAGGGAAGACCCAGTACTTC. The chain uses TRBV7-2 and TRBJ2-5, with 8 bases that match TRBD2. Trimming took 1 base from V and 6 from J; bases not matched to a gene: 10. From germline, CDR1 is SGHTA and CDR2 FQGNSA. There are 16 residues in the CDR3.

This sequence joins TRBV6-5 and TRBJ2-7; 7 bases agree with TRBD1. CDR3 size: 13 residues. Germline CDR1 is MNHEY and CDR2 is SVGAGI. After removal of 6 bases from V and 3 bases from J, the junction contained 5 bases not matched to a gene. The CDR3 nucleotides read TGTGCCAGCAGACAGGGGAGAAACTACGAGCAGTACTTC. The encoded protein is CASRQGRNYEQYF.

This sequence joins TRBV4-2 and TRBJ2-3; the match to TRBD2 covers 8 bases. This CDR3 comprises 15 residues. V lost 1 base to trimming and J lost 0 bases; unmatched junction nucleotides: 0. Germline CDR1 reads LGHNA; CDR2 reads YNFKEQ. The CDR3 loop reads CASSQAGGSTDTQYF. The CDR3 bases are TGTGCCAGCAGCCAAGCGGGGGGGAGCACAGATACGCAGTATTTT.

This clone has more than one count but fewer than ten. The V call is TRBV7-2, the J call TRBJ1-6; the match to TRBD1 covers 10 bases. The CDR3 consists of 16 residues. Germline V gene data show CDR1 as SGHTA and CDR2 as FQGNSA. V shed 6 bases, J shed 4 bases, and the junction held 6 bases outside the gene matches. CDR3 loop: CASRMTGGAYNSPLHF. The DNA of the CDR3 is TGTGCCAGCAGGATGACAGGGGGCGCATATAATTCACCCCTCCACTTT.

The chain carries TRBV2 and TRBJ2-5, with TRBD2 identical over 8 bases. The length of the CDR3 is 14 residues. Germline values: CDR1 SNHLY, CDR2 FYNNEI. V dropped 4 bases and J dropped 2; count of bases not matched to a gene: 3. The CDR3 region is CASSATSGQETQYF. The CDR3 bases are TGTGCCAGCAGTGCTACTAGCGGTCAAGAGACCCAGTACTTC.

The J gene is TRBJ2-7, the V gene TRBV5-1; 10 bases agree with TRBD1. CDR1 is SGHRS and CDR2 is YFSETQ in the germline V gene. The CDR3 has 16 amino acids. The junction had 7 bases not matched to a gene; V was cut back by 1 base and J by 3 bases. The CDR3 protein is CASSLSPGQGIYEQYF. The CDR3, as DNA: TGCGCCAGCAGCTTGTCCCCGGGACAGGGGATCTACGAGCAGTACTTC.

This clone was found once. The rearrangement uses TRBV1 and TRBJ1-5. TRBV1 is assigned pseudogene status. The CDR3 has 18 amino acids. The CDR3 bases are TGCACCAGCAGCCAAGAGGGGGGCAGGGACTATAGCAATCAGCCCCAGCATTTT. Translation gives CTSSQEGGRDYSNQPQHF.

This clone was recorded a few times. CDR3 sequence reads: CASSLAFGSGRSYEQYF. As DNA, the CDR3 is TGTGCCAGCAGCTTAGCGTTCGGTAGCGGGCGCTCCTACGAGCAGTACTTC. The rearrangement joins TRBV11-2 to TRBJ2-7; 7 bases match TRBD2. J was trimmed by 0 bases and V by 1 base; bases with no gene match: 9. Per the germline V gene, CDR1 is SGHAT and CDR2 is FQNNGV. CDR3 length: 17 residues.

A word on this clone: Compared with germline, one end of the junction differs, possibly owing to a read error. The chain uses TRBV30 and TRBJ2-1; 8 bases agree with TRBD2. The CDR3 is made up of 13 amino acids. Germline CDR1 and CDR2: GTSNPN and SVGIG (reference sequence). The CDR3 is CAWTQTRGGAVVF. Written as DNA, the CDR3 is TGTGCCTGGACCCAGACTCGGGGGGGGGCCGTTGTCTTC.

This chain links TRBV4-2 with TRBJ1-2; D is unclear. With 0 bases removed from V and 2 bases from J, the gap between germline ends came to 7 bases. The CDR3 consists of 14 residues. Germline lookup yields CDR1 LGHNA and CDR2 YNFKEQ. The CDR3, as DNA: TGTGCCAGCAGCCAAGATCAAGGAAACTATGGCTACACCTTC. It specifies CASSQDQGNYGYTF.

The chain employs TRBV5-4 and TRBJ2-1; TRBD2 is a possible D gene (5 bases). This CDR3 contains 15 residues. Germline V gives CDR1 SGHNT, CDR2 YYREEE (reference sequence). V dropped 6 bases and J dropped 2 bases, with 15 bases sitting between them. The CDR3 here is CASTSRGTAYNEQFF. In DNA, the CDR3 is TGTGCCAGCACCTCCCGGGGAACGGCCTACAATGAGCAGTTCTTC.

The chain is built from TRBV7-2 and TRBJ2-5; TRBD2 matches 7 bases. CDR1 and CDR2 (germline): SGHTA, FQGNSA. The CDR3 is 15 residues long. Trimming cost V 4 bases and J 3 bases; bases outside gene matches: 8. In nucleotides, the CDR3 is TGTGCCAGCAGCTCGCTGGGGGGGGGTAAAGAGACCCAGTACTTC. Its translation: CASSSLGGGKETQYF.

The rearrangement joins TRBV7-2 to TRBJ2-3, with D maybe TRBD2 (5 bases). Per germline, CDR1 SGHTA and CDR2 FQGNSA. With 1 base removed from V and 2 bases from J, the gap between germline ends came to 10 bases. The CDR3 consists of 15 residues. This chain's CDR3 is CASSLDAGPTDTQYF. CDR3 coding DNA: TGTGCCAGCAGCTTAGACGCGGGCCCCACAGATACGCAGTATTTT.

The CDR3 DNA is TGTGCCAGCAGATTGGTCCAGAATTCACCCCTCCACTTT. Translated, it gives CASRLVQNSPLHF. The chain has TRBV2 and TRBJ1-6; D is undetermined. The length of the CDR3 is 13 residues. V shed 6 bases and J shed 7 bases, with 10 bases lying between them. CDR1 SNHLY and CDR2 FYNNEI come from the germline V gene.

The V gene is TRBV18, the J gene TRBJ1-5; 7 bases map to TRBD1. Germline CDR1 and CDR2: KGHSH and LQKENI. The junction had 6 bases not matched to a gene; V was cut back by 6 bases and J by 7 bases. CDR3 length: 13 residues. The CDR3 sequence is CASSTGMNQPQHF. Here the CDR3 DNA reads TGTGCCAGCTCGACAGGGATGAACCAGCCCCAGCATTTT.

The CDR3 bases are TGTGCCAGCAGCTTAGTAAGGGCAACTAATGAAAAACTGTTTTTT. This codes for CASSLVRATNEKLFF. The chain combines TRBV11-2 with TRBJ1-4, with D unresolved. Germline values: CDR1 SGHAT, CDR2 FQNNGV. This CDR3 has 15 residues. Trimming removed 1 base at V and 0 bases at J, with 6 bases between.

The chain carries TRBV2 and TRBJ2-3; 7 positions agree with TRBD2. The trim removed 7 bases at V and 5 bases at J, leaving 9 bases unmatched. This CDR3 spans 14 amino acids. Per the germline V gene, CDR1 is SNHLY and CDR2 is FYNNEI. For the CDR3, the DNA is TGTGCCAGCATGCCGAGCGGGGCGGGAGATACGCAGTATTTT. This codes for CASMPSGAGDTQYF.

The chain couples TRBV7-2 to TRBJ2-2, with 8 bases lining up with TRBD2. With 5 bases clipped from V and 4 bases from J, the junction kept 12 bases outside the gene matches. The germline gives CDR1 SGHTA, CDR2 FQGNSA. The CDR3 length is 17 residues. In nucleotides, the CDR3 is TGTGCCAGCAGCGACCAACCGGGGGGGCATGGCACCGGGGAGCTGTTTTTT. Translation: CASSDQPGGHGTGELFF.

V and J are TRBV6-6 and TRBJ2-3; TRBD1 agrees at 7 bases. CDR3 length equals 16 residues. The V gene end was trimmed by 7 bases and the J gene end by 0 bases; junction bases not matched to a gene: 10. Germline values: CDR1 MNHNY, CDR2 SVGAGI (reference sequence). The CDR3 here is CASIRQGLGSTDTQYF. CDR3 nucleotide sequence: TGTGCCAGCATCAGACAGGGATTGGGTAGCACAGATACGCAGTATTTT.

Only one count was recorded for this clone. The gene calls are TRBV18 and TRBJ2-5; 10 nucleotides agree with TRBD2. Germline-derived CDR1 and CDR2 are KGHSH and LQKENI. CDR3 size: 14 residues. The trim removed 4 bases at V and 3 bases at J, leaving 2 bases unmatched. As DNA, the CDR3 is TGTGCCAGCTCACAAAGCGGGGGGGAAGAGACCCAGTACTTC. Amino acids: CASSQSGGEETQYF. The full variable domain, with the rest looked up from reference TRBV18 and TRBJ2-5, is NAGVMQNPRHLVRRRGQEARLRCSPMKGHSHVYWYRQLPEEGLKFMVYLQKENIIDESGMPKERFSAEFPKEGPSILRIQQVVRGDSAAYFCASSQSGGEETQYFGPGTRLLVL.

The chain employs TRBV5-1 and TRBJ2-3; D is possibly TRBD2 (5 bases). The CDR3 totals 16 residues. Trimming shortened V by 0 bases and J by 8 bases, and 19 bases separated the two germline ends. The germline CDR1 and CDR2 sequences are SGHRS and YFSETQ. The CDR3 nucleotides are TGCGCCAGCAGCTTGGGGCAGGCGGTGAAAGAGGGTACGCAGTATTTT. Translation gives CASSLGQAVKEGTQYF. The whole variable domain, remainder taken from reference TRBV5-1 and TRBJ2-3, is KAGVTQTPRYLIKTRGQQVTLSCSPISGHRSVSWYQQTPGQGLQFLFEYFSETQRNKGNFPGRFSGRQFSNSRSEMNVSTLELGDSALYLCASSLGQAVKEGTQYFGPGTRLTVL.

Here the CDR3 reads CASSFSGGSDTEAFF. The DNA for the CDR3 is TGTGCCAGCAGCTTCTCAGGGGGGTCAGACACTGAAGCTTTCTTT. This chain connects TRBV7-8 to TRBJ1-1; 7 positions match TRBD1. The trim removed 3 bases at V and 3 bases at J, leaving 7 bases unmatched. The CDR3 spans 15 residues. CDR1 SGHVS and CDR2 FQNEAQ come from the germline V gene.

This sequence joins TRBV19 and TRBJ2-5; 8 nucleotides match TRBD1. The J segment lost 6 bases and the V segment lost 3 bases, leaving 6 bases of the junction unmatched. The CDR3 contains 14 residues. Per the germline V gene, CDR1 is LNHDA and CDR2 is SQIVND (reference sequence). This CDR3 reads CASSISTGGKTQYF. The CDR3 DNA sequence: TGTGCCAGTAGTATTTCTACAGGGGGGAAGACCCAGTACTTC.

This rearrangement joins TRBV18 to TRBJ2-3, with 7 positions matching TRBD2. This CDR3 is built from 16 residues. Looked up from germline, CDR1 is KGHSH and CDR2 is LQKENI. Trimming cost V 2 bases and J 6 bases; bases outside gene matches: 11. The CDR3 here is CASSPSASGWGDTQYF. CDR3 in DNA: TGTGCCAGCTCACCATCCGCTAGCGGTTGGGGGGATACGCAGTATTTT.

The chain carries TRBV9 and TRBJ2-5, with D perhaps matching TRBD2 (6 bases). Deletions cut 0 bases from V and 1 base from J, with 13 bases between. The CDR3 is 16 amino acids. Looked up from germline, CDR1 is SGDLS and CDR2 is YYNGEE. CDR3 sequence reads: CASSVGRVGGQETQYF. The DNA of the CDR3 is TGTGCCAGCAGCGTAGGTCGGGTGGGGGGCCAAGAGACCCAGTACTTC.

The genes are TRBV9 and TRBJ2-2; 9 bases align to TRBD1. J lost 6 bases, V lost 3 bases, and 3 bases had no gene match. CDR3 length: 14 residues. Per germline, CDR1 SGDLS and CDR2 YYNGEE. CDR3: CASSARTGAGELFF. The DNA for the CDR3 is TGTGCCAGCAGCGCCCGGACAGGGGCCGGGGAGCTGTTTTTT.